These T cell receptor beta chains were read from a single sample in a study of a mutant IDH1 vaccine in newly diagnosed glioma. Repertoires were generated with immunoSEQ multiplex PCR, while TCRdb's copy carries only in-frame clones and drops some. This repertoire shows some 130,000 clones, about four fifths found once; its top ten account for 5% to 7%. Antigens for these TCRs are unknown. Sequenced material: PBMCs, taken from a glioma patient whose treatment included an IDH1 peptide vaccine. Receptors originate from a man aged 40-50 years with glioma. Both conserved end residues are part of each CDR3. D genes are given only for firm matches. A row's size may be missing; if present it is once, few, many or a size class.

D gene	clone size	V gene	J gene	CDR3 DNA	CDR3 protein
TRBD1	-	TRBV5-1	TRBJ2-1	TGCGCCAGCAGCTTAGGGACAGGGGCCTCCTACAATGAGCAGTTCTTC	CASSLGTGASYNEQFF
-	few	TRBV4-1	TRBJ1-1	TGCGCCAGCAGCCGTCCAGGGTCGCCCGCTGAAGCTTTCTTT	CASSRPGSPAEAFF
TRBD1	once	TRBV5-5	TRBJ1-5	TGTGCCAGCAGCCGAGAAGACAGGGATCAGCCCCAGCATTTT	CASSREDRDQPQHF
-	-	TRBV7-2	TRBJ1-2	TGTGCCAGCAGCTTTAAAAGCGGACAGCGACCGGAGACTAGGTATGGCTACACCTTC	CASSFKSGQRPETRYGYTF
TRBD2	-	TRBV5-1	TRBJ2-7	TGCGCCAGCAGCTTGGGAGGGACTACGAACTCCTACGAGCAGTACTTC	CASSLGGTTNSYEQYF
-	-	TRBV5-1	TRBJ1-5	TGCGCCAGCAGCTTGGCCGGGAGCAATCAGCCCCAGCATTTT	CASSLAGSNQPQHF
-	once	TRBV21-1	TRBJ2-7	TGTGCCAGCAGCCACGGACAGGACTCCTACGAGCAGTACTTC	CASSHGQDSYEQYF
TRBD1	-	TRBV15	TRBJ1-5	TGTGCCACCAGCAGAGGGATCCGGGACAGAATTCAGATAGGCAATCAGCCCCAGCATTTT	CATSRGIRDRIQIGNQPQHF
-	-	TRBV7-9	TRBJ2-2	TGTGCCAGCAGCCCCCCGGGCAGGGGCACCGGGGAGCTGTTTTTT	CASSPPGRGTGELFF
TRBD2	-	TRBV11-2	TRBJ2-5	TGTGCCAGCAGCTCTGGGGAGGGGTGGGAGACCCAGTACTTC	CASSSGEGWETQYF
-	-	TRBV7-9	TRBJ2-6	TGTGCCAGCAGCTTCTTAAGCCCTGGGGCCAACGTCCTGACTTTC	CASSFLSPGANVLTF
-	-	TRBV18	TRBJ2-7	TGTGCCAGCTCACCAAGAGGGAGGGAGCAGTACTTC	CASSPRGREQYF
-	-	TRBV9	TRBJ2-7	TGTGCCAGCAGCGTTTCTAGCGAGAGCTCCTACGAGCAGTACTTC	CASSVSSESSYEQYF
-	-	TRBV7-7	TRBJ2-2	TGTGCTAGCAGCCCGAGGGTTTCCGGGGCCAGCGCCTACGGGGAGCTGTTTTTT	CASSPRVSGASAYGELFF
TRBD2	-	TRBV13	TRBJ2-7	TGTGCCAGCAGCCAAGGACTAGCGGGAGTTTACGAGCAGTACTTC	CASSQGLAGVYEQYF
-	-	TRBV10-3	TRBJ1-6	TGTGCCTCCCTCAGGGGCGGTGGGGATTCACCCCTCCACTTT	CASLRGGGDSPLHF
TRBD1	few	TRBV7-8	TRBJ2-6	TGTGCCAGCAGCTTGAAGGGGGCTTCTGGGGCCAACGTCCTGACTTTC	CASSLKGASGANVLTF
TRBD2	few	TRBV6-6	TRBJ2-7	TGTGCCAGCAGCCTAGCGGGTGTACTCTACGAGCAGTACTTC	CASSLAGVLYEQYF
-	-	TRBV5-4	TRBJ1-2	TGTGCCAGCAGCTTACCCGCCGGGGCTGACTATGGCTACACCTTC	CASSLPAGADYGYTF
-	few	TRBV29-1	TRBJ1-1	TGCAGCGTTGAGGCCCGGGGGGGGAACACTGAAGCTTTCTTT	CSVEARGGNTEAFF
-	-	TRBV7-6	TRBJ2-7	TGTGCCAGCAGCTTAGTGTCCGGGGGCACAGGGGAGCAGTACTTC	CASSLVSGGTGEQYF
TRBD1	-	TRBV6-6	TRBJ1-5	TGTGCCAGCGCCAGGGGGGGCGGGCAGCCCCAGCATTTT	CASARGGGQPQHF
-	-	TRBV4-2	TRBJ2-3	TGTGCCAGCAGCCAAGCGCCGGGTTCAGATACGCAGTATTTT	CASSQAPGSDTQYF
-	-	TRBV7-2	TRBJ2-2	TGTGCCAGCAGCTTGGCGGTACAGGCCACCGGGGAGCTGTTTTTT	CASSLAVQATGELFF
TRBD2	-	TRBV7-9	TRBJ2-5	TGTGCCAGCAGCTTAGAACGGGGAGGGGAGACCCAGTACTTC	CASSLERGGETQYF
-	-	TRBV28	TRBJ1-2	TGTGCCAGCACCGTTAGCGGGACGCCCTTCGATGGCTACACCTTC	CASTVSGTPFDGYTF
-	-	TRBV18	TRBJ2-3	TGTGCCAGCTCCTCCACAGATACGCAGTATTTT	CASSSTDTQYF
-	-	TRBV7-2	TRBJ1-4	TGTGCCAGCAGCCCAAGGGGCGGACCCGCAACTAATGAAAAACTGTTTTTT	CASSPRGGPATNEKLFF
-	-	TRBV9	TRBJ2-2	TGTGCCAGCAAAGGGGAGGTTTCCGAGCTGTTTTTT	CASKGEVSELFF
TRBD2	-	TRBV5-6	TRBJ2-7	TGTGCCAGCGGCGAGGTATGGCGGGAGGTGGACGAGCAGTACTTC	CASGEVWREVDEQYF
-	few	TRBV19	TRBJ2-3	TGTGCCAGTTCCCTGAACACAGATACGCAGTATTTT	CASSLNTDTQYF
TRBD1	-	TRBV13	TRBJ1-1	TGTGCCAGCAGGGGGGACAGGGTGGTTACGGGCACTGAAGCTTTCTTT	CASRGDRVVTGTEAFF
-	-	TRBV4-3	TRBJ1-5	TGCGCCAGCAGCCAAGGACGGAATAGCAATCAGCCCCAGCATTTT	CASSQGRNSNQPQHF
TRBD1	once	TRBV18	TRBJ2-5	TGTGCCAGCTCACCAACCCCGGACAGGGGCCAAGAGACCCAGTACTTC	CASSPTPDRGQETQYF
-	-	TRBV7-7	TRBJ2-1	TGTGCTAGCAGCTTAGCGGCGATGGGACAGCCGAGGTTAGACAATGAGCAGTTCTTC	CASSLAAMGQPRLDNEQFF
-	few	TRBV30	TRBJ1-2	TGTGCCTCGGCGGTGGGCTATGGCTACACCTTC	CASAVGYGYTF
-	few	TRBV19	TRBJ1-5	TGTGCCAGTAGTATAGATCGGGGAGGCAGTGCCTCTCAACAGCCCCAGCATTTT	CASSIDRGGSASQQPQHF
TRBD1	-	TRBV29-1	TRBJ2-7	TGCAGCGCCCTACAGGGGACGACCTACGAGCAGTACTTC	CSALQGTTYEQYF
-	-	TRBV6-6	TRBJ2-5	TGTGCCAGCAGTTACACGGACCAAGAGACCCAGTACTTC	CASSYTDQETQYF
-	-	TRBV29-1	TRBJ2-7	TGCAGCGTCCTCAGGAGCTCCTACGAGCAGTACTTC	CSVLRSSYEQYF
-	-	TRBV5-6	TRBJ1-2	TGTGCCAGCAGCTTGATAGTACAGCTCGAAGGCTACACCTTC	CASSLIVQLEGYTF
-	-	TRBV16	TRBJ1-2	TGTGCCAGCAGCCAAGTACCAGGGGTTAACTATGGCTACACCTTC	CASSQVPGVNYGYTF
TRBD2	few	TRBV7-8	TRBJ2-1	TGTGCCAGCGCGGAGGGGGGACTAGCGGGGAATGAGCAGTTCTTC	CASAEGGLAGNEQFF
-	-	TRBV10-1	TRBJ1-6	TGCGCCAGCAGTGAGATGGGGAACACGGCCCTCCACTTT	CASSEMGNTALHF
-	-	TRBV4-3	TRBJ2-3	TGCGCCAGCAGCCAAGATACAGATACGCAGTATTTT	CASSQDTDTQYF
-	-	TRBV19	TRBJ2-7	TGTGCCAGTAGTATAGGATTTGGCAGGTCCTACGAGCAGTACTTC	CASSIGFGRSYEQYF
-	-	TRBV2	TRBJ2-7	TGTGCCAGCAGTGATTACTACGAGCAGTACTTC	CASSDYYEQYF
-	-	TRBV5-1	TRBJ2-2	TGCGCCAGCAGCCCACAGGTCGGGGCCGGGGAGCTGTTTTTT	CASSPQVGAGELFF
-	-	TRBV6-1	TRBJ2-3	TGTGCCAGCAGTGCTCAACAGGGAGTGGGCACAGATACGCAGTATTTT	CASSAQQGVGTDTQYF
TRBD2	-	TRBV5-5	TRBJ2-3	TGTGCCAGCAGCTTAGGACTAGCGGGGTTAACAGATACGCAGTATTTT	CASSLGLAGLTDTQYF
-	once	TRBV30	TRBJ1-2	TGTGCCTGGAGCGGCTATGGCTACACCTTC	CAWSGYGYTF
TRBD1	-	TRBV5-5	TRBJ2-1	TGTGCCAGCAGCTCAGGGGGAAGCTCCTACAATGAGCAGTTCTTC	CASSSGGSSYNEQFF